This TCR beta chain appears in the sequencing data of a study of Ad26.COV2.S vaccination and SARS-CoV-2 variants (dated by TCRdb to about 2021). Study-level background: Vaccine-arm donors came from COV1001, a multicentre, randomized, double-blind, placebo-controlled phase I-IIa trial of Ad26.COV2.S in healthy adults. Dosing of Ad26.COV2.S was intramuscular, at either 5x10^10 or 1x10^11 viral particles, delivered as one shot or as two shots spaced 56 days apart. A total of around 32 samples were included in the TCR-sequenced set, comprising approximately 20 Ad26.COV2.S vaccine recipients, 5 placebo recipients and 8 SARS-CoV-2 convalescent individuals. Trial participants were randomized into five groups of five: low-dose or high-dose Ad26.COV2.S given once or twice, or placebo on both occasions. Investigators remained blinded to trial group allocation during experiments and outcome assessment. TCRbeta repertoire sequencing served as the tool for gauging how specific and how broad the SARS-CoV-2-reactive T cell receptors were following Ad26.COV2.S vaccination.

The immunoSEQ Assay was the method used to sequence TCRbeta CDR3 regions. After extraction, genomic DNA underwent amplification by bias-controlled multiplex PCR, followed by high-throughput sequencing. In the paper's pipeline: Collapsing and filtering of sequences were performed to quantify the absolute abundance of each unique TCRbeta CDR3 region. Usable DNA was measured by amplifying reference genes present in all nucleated cells, and TCRbeta template counts were normalized to that usable DNA to estimate T cell fraction. Repertoire TCRs were annotated as SARS-CoV-2-specific when V gene, CDR3 amino acid sequence and J gene were exactly matched to a known reactive TCR set. The reference SARS-CoV-2 TCR set came from MIRA and was filtered for enrichment in COVID-19-positive ImmuneCODE repertoires, removing public or cross-reactive TCRs. Drawing on the MIRA antigens, annotated TCRs were analysed further at the level of specific ORF or position within ORF. Breadth was defined as annotated unique rearrangements over total unique productive rearrangements; depth was the summed frequency of those rearrangements. Two-sided Wilcoxon rank-sum tests were used to compare TCR breadth between groups. This immuneACCESS table, as held by TCRdb, lists in-frame sequences with V and J called but not all clones. Of the missing ones, under half trace to an unresolved V gene in checked studies; the others have no known cause. V and J calls and clone size are as listed in that table; D and trimming were resolved from the DNA. Here the sample has 400,000 to 450,000 clones; 92% occur a single time. Over 1.5% of the sample is in the top ten clones.

As for this clone: The specificity of this receptor is unknown. The record has no base qualities; no much larger clone is one base away.

What the authors observed across the whole study: Spike-specific TCR breadth was higher in Ad26.COV2.S recipients than in placebo recipients (P = 0.0014). Vaccine and placebo recipients had comparable non-spike TCR breadth, which fits with the vaccine containing only spike. After vaccination, substantial breadth of spike-specific CD8+ and CD4+ T cell responses was reported. The authors noted that the TCR breadth and depth analyses may have underestimated total T cell responses. The study was not powered to compare responses between vaccine doses or regimens.

V was cut back by 1 base and J by 4 bases, leaving a gap of 5 bases between them. Including the terminal cysteine and phenylalanine, the CDR3 comprises 13 residues. Only CDR3 DNA remains: 39 bases, in frame from the first base. The CDR1 and CDR2 encoded by the germline V gene are MNHEY and SVGAGI. Sample treatment or condition, as interpreted from the label and publication: about 20 received Ad26.COV2.S at low or high dose, single or two shots; roughly 5 received placebo; per-sample allocation not given. For vaccine and placebo recipients, the sequenced repertoires came from samples collected on day 63 after the first injection. Between 29 July and 7 August 2020, Cohort 1b enrolled some 25 adults aged 18-55 years at one site in Boston, USA. As a vaccine, Ad26.COV2.S was a replication-incompetent adenovirus type 26 vector that expressed a prefusion-stabilized SARS-CoV-2 spike protein derived from the original Wuhan strain.

Source: peripheral blood, taken in a trial of Ad26.COV2.S vaccine versus placebo. Here the chain combines TRBV6-5 and TRBJ1-3; the D gene identity is not certain. The receptor was derived from a person between 18 and 65 years old who received the Ad26.COV2.S COVID-19 vaccine or a placebo. The sequenced DNA: TGTGCCAGCAGTTACTTCGTCGGAAACACCATATATTTT. This encodes CASSYFVGNTIYF.